This entry is about one T cell receptor (beta chain). The entry originates in a study of blood T cell repertoires in COVID-19. Across the study: Material from acute and convalescent COVID-19 was sourced from the United States, Italy and Spain.

Per the study methods: Amplification with reference gene primers provided the estimates of nucleated cell counts. The repertoire was sequenced with immunoSEQ multiplex PCR; TCRdb's copy has only in-frame clones and lacks some. V and J calls and clone size are those listed in that table; D and trimming were worked out from the DNA. The profile covers roughly 260,000 clones, with 75% to 95% appearing a single time and under 2.5% taken by the ten largest. The ends were cut back, 4 bases at V and 6 bases at J, with 4 bases in the middle. Germline V CDR1 and CDR2: SQVTM, ANQGSEA. The CDR3 has 9 residues. Everyone who took part was 18 to 89 years old, and they came from about 23 US areas. Participant-given clinical history determined each cohort assignment.

The genes are TRBV29-1 and TRBJ2-7; D unclear. The sequenced sample consisted of PBMCs or T cells enriched from blood (not recorded which). This receptor was obtained from a woman between 18 and 29 years old who had recovered from COVID-19. The CDR3 loop reads CSVACEQYF. CDR3 coding DNA: TGCAGCGTTGCTTGCGAGCAGTACTTC.